Presented here are 13 T cell receptor beta chains from one specimen sequenced in a study of spatial heterogeneity in lung cancer. TCRdb ran MiXCR on the 5' RACE reads and lists one entry per CDR3 protein. Among about 26,000 distinct CDR3 sequences listed, over 10% were seen once. Time point described: sample taken at primary tumor resection. Whole RNA from tumor, nontumor lung or frozen PBMC was sequenced unsorted. Sequencing used PBMCs, obtained at surgery. The receptor source for this set is a female donor with early-stage non-small cell lung cancer.

CDR3 in amino acids: CSIADSSYEQYF. CDR3 nucleotides: TGCAGCATTGCCGACTCCTCCTACGAGCAGTACTTC. The chain has TRBV29-1 and TRBJ2-7, with D uncertain. V dropped 8 bases and J dropped 0 bases, with 11 bases sitting between them. The CDR3 covers 12 residues. Germline V lookup: CDR1 SQVTM, CDR2 ANQGSEA.

V gene TRBV20-1 combines with J gene TRBJ2-2; TRBD2 matches at 7 bases. CDR1 and CDR2 (germline): DFQATT, SNEGSKA (reference sequence). The CDR3 consists of 14 residues. V gave up 1 base and J gave up 3 bases; unmatched junction bases: 2. CDR3 sequence: CSARVRGDTGELFF. The CDR3 DNA follows: TGCAGTGCTAGAGTTCGGGGGGACACCGGGGAGCTGTTTTTT.

This clonotype was found many times. The gene calls are TRBV20-1 and TRBJ1-1; D may be TRBD1 (6 bases). Trimming removed 6 bases from V and 0 bases from J, with 14 bases in between. Germline V gene lookup returns CDR1 DFQATT and CDR2 SNEGSKA (reference sequence). This CDR3 has 14 residues. CDR3 residues: CSAPRGAMNTEAFF. The CDR3 nucleotides read TGCAGTGCCCCCCGGGGGGCTATGAACACTGAAGCTTTCTTT.

This clonotype was counted at least ten times. The chain uses TRBV19 and TRBJ2-5, with D possibly matching TRBD2 (5 bases). Germline V gene data show CDR1 as LNHDA and CDR2 as SQIVND (reference sequence). The CDR3 length is 14 residues. The germline V and J ends were trimmed by 3 bases and 4 bases, with 12 bases remaining between them. CDR3 region: CASSIRLAGETQYF. The CDR3 region has the DNA TGTGCCAGTAGTATTCGGCTAGCAGGAGAGACCCAGTACTTC.

This clonotype was picked up many times. V gene TRBV3-1 combines with J gene TRBJ2-1, with D possibly matching TRBD2 (6 bases). The V end lost 4 bases, the J end lost 5 bases, and 12 bases lay between the germline ends. The germline V gene has CDR1 LGHDT and CDR2 YNNKEL (reference sequence). This CDR3 has 14 residues. CDR3 nucleotide sequence: TGTGCCAGCAGCCGCTCGGGACTTAACAATGAGCAGTTCTTC. Amino acid sequence: CASSRSGLNNEQFF.

This clonotype was seen ten or more times. The rearrangement uses TRBV11-1 and TRBJ2-5; D remains unclear. Trimming took 2 bases from V and 4 from J, leaving 14 bases between them. This CDR3 contains 15 residues. Germline assignment: CDR1 SGHAT and CDR2 FQDESV (reference sequence). CDR3 loop: CASSLYASFRETQYF. CDR3 coding DNA: TGTGCCAGCAGCTTATATGCCAGCTTTAGAGAGACCCAGTACTTC.

This clonotype was observed many times. Relative to the germline gene, one junction end is altered; a read error may explain this. The J gene is TRBJ2-2, the V gene TRBV5-1, with TRBD1 matching 8 bases. The CDR3 loop spans 14 amino acids. Germline CDR1 SGHRS, CDR2 YFSETQ. The CDR3 protein is CASSVGQASGVLFF. CDR3 nucleotides: TGCGCCAGCAGCGTGGGACAGGCATCGGGGGTGCTGTTTTTT.

The rearrangement joins TRBV3-1 to TRBJ2-1; D unresolved. The CDR3 runs to 17 residues. V lost 4 bases and J 5 bases, leaving 21 bases between the germline ends. Germline loops: CDR1 LGHDT, CDR2 YNNKEL (reference sequence). CDR3 amino acids: CASSPTPKRSYNNEQFF. The DNA for the CDR3 is TGTGCCAGCAGCCCCACACCGAAGAGGAGCTACAACAATGAGCAGTTCTTC.

This clonotype was detected many times. The V and J genes are TRBV7-2 and TRBJ2-7; 8 bases match TRBD2. Germline loops: CDR1 SGHTA, CDR2 FQGNSA. This CDR3 spans 15 amino acids. Germline trimming cut 3 bases from V and 4 bases from J; bases unmatched to any gene: 8. The chain's CDR3 is CASSLTSVAGYEQYV. The CDR3 nucleotides read TGTGCCAGCAGCTTGACTAGCGTAGCAGGGTACGAGCAGTACGTC.

This clonotype was detected ten times or more. The gene calls are TRBV7-9 and TRBJ2-3; D call uncertain. V lost 7 bases, J lost 0 bases, and 11 bases lay in between. CDR3 size: 14 residues. The germline V gene encodes CDR1 SEHNR and CDR2 FQNEAQ (reference sequence). CDR3 amino acids: CASKLAASTDTQYF. In DNA form, the CDR3 reads TGTGCCAGCAAGTTGGCGGCGAGCACAGATACGCAGTATTTT.

The chain carries TRBV15 and TRBJ2-3; 7 positions agree with TRBD2. The CDR3 is 13 residues long. Germline V gene data show CDR1 as LNHNV and CDR2 as YYDKDF (reference sequence). The junction had 8 bases not matched to a gene; V was cut back by 3 bases and J by 11 bases. The CDR3 loop is CATSSTDGGGQYF. In DNA, the CDR3 is TGTGCCACCAGCAGCACCGATGGGGGGGGGCAGTATTTT. The whole variable domain, remainder taken from reference TRBV15 and TRBJ2-3, is DAMVIQNPRYQVTQFGKPVTLSCSQTLNHNVMYWYQQKSSQAPKLLFHYYDKDFNNEADTPDNFQSRRPNTSFCFLDIRSPGLGDTAMYLCATSSTDGGGQYFGPGTRLTVL.

This clonotype came up a few times. The chain employs TRBV10-3 and TRBJ2-1, with D possibly being TRBD2 (5 bases). Trimming pared 2 bases from V and 10 bases from J, leaving 15 bases between. The CDR3 runs to 14 residues. The V gene's germline CDR1 is ENHRY and CDR2 SYGVKD. In DNA, the CDR3 is TGTGCCATCAGTGAGGTCCTAGGGCGGGCCGAGCAGTTCTTC. Its protein is CAISEVLGRAEQFF.

This clonotype has a count of ten or more. The rearrangement joins TRBV2 to TRBJ2-3; weak D call: TRBD2 (6 bases). Per the germline V gene, CDR1 is SNHLY and CDR2 is FYNNEI. V dropped 6 bases and J dropped 10 bases, with 14 bases sitting between them. The CDR3 totals 12 residues. CDR3 region: CASRYTSSPQYF. The CDR3 region has the DNA TGTGCCAGCAGGTACACTAGCTCACCGCAGTATTTT.